The clone carrying this T cell receptor (beta chain) showed up just a few times. The sample belongs to a study of low-dose radiotherapy and immunotherapy resistance in tumors. The CDR3 loop spans 13 amino acids. CDR1 is SNHLY, CDR2 FYNNEI, per germline. Trimming pared 6 bases from V and 3 bases from J, leaving 9 bases between. TRAV- and TRBV-specific primers primed first-strand cDNA, covering alpha and beta chains. With a V-primer adapter and a constant-region primer, TCRs were amplified for 20 to 25 PCR cycles. One entry per CDR3 protein, called by TCRdb with MiXCR from the reads. The sample has about 16,000 distinct CDR3 sequences, about two thirds seen once.

The receptor comes from a human donor with advanced metastatic prostate, ovarian, gallbladder or colorectal cancer (not recorded which). This table probably holds off-target reads from a library built for another chain. The chain couples TRBV2 to TRBJ2-4; D gene ambiguous. DNA of the CDR3: TGTGCCAGCAGAGGAGACGGCAAAAACATTCAGTACTTC. Its translation is CASRGDGKNIQYF.